This T cell receptor beta chain originates from a study of shared clonotypes between healthy human individuals (dated by TCRdb to 2020 to 2022). As for the study more broadly: Three men and two women, aged 18 to 49 years, made up the cohort. Each donor's leukapheresis produced roughly between about 0.85 and 10 billion PBMCs. For each donor, three plates each were used for CD4 naive and CD4 memory, two plates were used for CD8 naive, and one plate was used for CD8 memory. Libraries were prepared and TCR repertoires were sequenced by different laboratories using diverse techniques, in order to increase sequencing depth and limit assay-specific biases. To estimate repertoire size and how much clonotype sharing occurs between individuals, the study deeply sequenced the blood TCR repertoires of roughly 5 healthy adults.

TCR CDR3 regions were amplified from genomic DNA by multiplex PCR using the deep immunoSEQ assay. Extracted genomic DNA from each cell subset was spread evenly across all wells of several immunoSEQ 96-well plates, with each plate serving as a replicate. Each replicate PCR for sorted subsets received around 200 ng genomic DNA, equal to roughly 30,000 T cell genomes. Purified libraries were measured with a Qubit 3.0 fluorometer, size-checked on a Bioanalyzer 2100, and measured again with the KAPA Library Quantification kit. Each immunoSEQ 96-well plate was sequenced on its own single-read 150-cycle Illumina NextSeq 550 flow cell. Processing in the source paper ran as follows. Because only junctional sequences without quality scores were contained in the immunoSEQ output, filtering matching that applied to full-length reads could not be performed. To assign V/J genes and CDR3, sequences were annotated using PyIR, a Python wrapper for IgBLAST v1.9, with IMGT germline references. Reads were filtered out if the reads had weak V/J assignments (E-value above 1e-6), no CDR3, stop codons, out-of-frame junctions, or ambiguous translated residues. V3J clonotypes were defined as sequences sharing an identical inferred V gene, J gene, and CDR3 amino acid sequence. To compute the percentage overlap between repertoires, the number of shared unique clonotypes was divided by the size of the smaller repertoire. Richness of each repertoire was evaluated using RTK rarefaction, the Chao1 estimator, and Recon v2.1 estimates of unobserved clonotypes. Generation probabilities were computed with OLGA for all TCRbeta clonotypes obtained by the gDNA method from several donors. TCRdb took this table from immuneACCESS and kept in-frame rearrangements with V and J called. Such tables lack part of the clones; where checked against another copy, unresolved V genes explain under half of the gap, and the rest is unexplained. V, J and clone size derive from that table, while D and trimming were established from the DNA sequence. The sample yields about 1.5 million clones; 98% were counted once. About 0.42% of the sample lies in the top ten.

Overall study outcomes, separate from this receptor: Sampling was restricted to blood, and TCR repertoires in tissue are likely to differ from TCR repertoires in blood. Naive subsets generally had larger estimated clonotype richness than memory subsets did. Based on pairwise subsampling, the degree of clonotype sharing among donors was expected to be affected by sequencing depth. Incomplete sequencing was indicated by rarefaction of sorted-subset datasets, despite the large sequencing depth. Sharing across a few donors was observed for 4.5% to 6.5% of naive CD4, around 3.5% of naive CD8, 2% to 2.5% of memory CD4, and about 0.4% of memory CD8 clonotypes. Compared with non-shared clonotypes, the clonotypes found in all four sorted-subset donors had higher generation probabilities. Because the study included only a small number of donors, the genetic and exposure-history diversity represented was limited.

Donors were healthy HIV-negative adults with no recently reported acute infections or vaccinations. Only Caucasian adults living in Nashville, Tennessee, USA were represented among the donors. CD4+ T cells were enriched by magnetic negative selection; naive cells were then positively selected on CD45RA, and the negative fraction formed the memory subset. Blood was collected by leukapheresis, and PBMCs were isolated by Ficoll-Histopaque density gradient centrifugation and then cryopreserved in liquid nitrogen vapor phase. Analytical flow cytometry was used to check the purity and quantity of every magnetically sorted T cell population. From each sorted fraction, genomic DNA was isolated and quantified by UV absorbance on a Nanodrop 2000c. With regard to this clone: Its antigen is currently not known. Base qualities are not at hand, and no much larger clone is one base apart.

Trimming takes 4 bases off V and 3 bases off J; junction bases not matched to a gene: 6. CDR1 and CDR2, looked up from the germline V gene, are MNHNS and SASEGT. Taken from cysteine to phenylalanine, the CDR3 has 14 residues. The read is trimmed to its CDR3 DNA, 42 bases read in frame from base 1. The sample taken for sequencing was naive CD4+ T cells sorted from blood. In the paper's terms, the cell subset or site label means: CD45RA+ positively selected. The V gene is TRBV6-1 and the J gene is TRBJ2-7, with 7 junctional bases fitting TRBD2. The receptor was derived from a man younger than 45 in good health. The CDR3 is CASSVLAASYEQYF. The sequenced DNA is TGTGCCAGCAGTGTTCTAGCGGCTAGCTACGAGCAGTACTTC.